The 8 T cell receptor beta chains presented below share a single source sample, sequenced in a study of T-cell reconstitution after alpha-beta-depleted transplantation in children. TCRbeta library preparation incorporated unique molecular identifiers. TCRdb called the PCR reads again in MiXCR, with one record for every CDR3 protein. This sample has about 540,000 distinct CDR3 sequences; 25% to 30% occur once, and the top ten carry around a third. Here the sequenced sample was PBMCs, taken before TCRalphabeta/CD19-depleted stem cell transplant. The receptors were sampled from a boy under two years old with Wiskott-Aldrich syndrome, due to receive a stem cell transplant.

This clonotype was counted a few times. The chain links TRBV6-1 to TRBJ2-7, with D tentatively TRBD2 (6 bases). The V gene lost 7 bases and the J gene lost 2 bases, with 15 bases spanning the gap. CDR1 MNHNS and CDR2 SASEGT come from the germline V gene. The CDR3 has 14 residues. The CDR3 DNA is TGTGCCAGCACTGGGGGGATCCCAGCCTACGAGCAGTACTTC. Its protein product is CASTGGIPAYEQYF.

The chain recombines TRBV12-3 or TRBV12-4 with TRBJ2-1, with D possibly called TRBD1 or TRBD2 (6 bases each). This CDR3 region has 20 residues. Trimming left V 4 bases short and J 0 bases short, with 25 bases between. The CDR3 coding sequence is TGTGCCAGCAGTTCCCACCGGTGGGGGGCGGGACCTAGCTCCTACAATGAGCAGTTCTTC. This sequence encodes CASSSHRWGAGPSSYNEQFF.

This clonotype was recorded a few times. This chain joins TRBV3-1 and TRBJ1-2; TRBD1 might be the D (6 bases). The length of the CDR3 is 15 residues. Germline lookup yields CDR1 LGHDT and CDR2 YNNKEL (reference sequence). Trimming pared 1 base from V and 5 bases from J, leaving 14 bases between. CDR3 in amino acids: CASSQVPQGSYGYTF. The CDR3 region has the DNA TGTGCCAGCAGCCAAGTCCCACAGGGTTCGTATGGCTACACCTTC. Filled out from reference TRBV3-1 and TRBJ1-2, the complete variable domain reads DTAVSQTPKYLVTQMGNDKSIKCEQNLGHDTMYWYKQDSKKFLKIMFSYNNKELIINETVPNRFSPKSPDKAHLNLHINSLELGDSAVYFCASSQVPQGSYGYTFGSGTRLTVV.

For the CDR3, the DNA is TGTGCCAGCAGGGGAGCCGCCAGCCCCAGGAATGAGCAGTTCTTC. Its protein is CASRGAASPRNEQFF. The chain has TRBV25-1 and TRBJ2-1; a weak D match, TRBD2 (5 bases). From germline, CDR1 is MGHDK and CDR2 SYGVNS. V was shortened by 6 bases and J by 7 bases, with 19 bases between the two germline ends. The CDR3 contains 15 residues.

This clonotype has more than one count but fewer than ten. The J gene is TRBJ1-2, the V gene TRBV20-1; TRBD1 is a possible D gene (6 bases). This CDR3 has 12 amino acids. Trimming cost V 2 bases and J 3 bases, with 7 bases left between them. Germline lookup yields CDR1 DFQATT and CDR2 SNEGSKA (reference sequence). CDR3 bases: TGCAGTGCTAGATCAGGGGACTATGGCTACACCTTC. Translating gives CSARSGDYGYTF.

The J gene is TRBJ2-1, the V gene TRBV20-1, with 13 bases identical to TRBD2. CDR3 length: 14 amino acids. V shed 3 bases, J shed 10 bases, and the junction held 6 bases outside the gene matches. Per the germline V gene, CDR1 is DFQATT and CDR2 is SNEGSKA (reference sequence). The CDR3 loop is CSARTSGRSGEQFF. CDR3 bases: TGCAGTGCTAGGACTAGCGGGAGGTCTGGAGAGCAGTTCTTC.

The chain has TRBV7-3 and TRBJ2-1; 9 bases are shared with TRBD2. Germline CDR1 SGHTA, CDR2 FQGTGA. Trimming removed 5 bases from V and 7 bases from J; junction bases left unmatched: 9. This CDR3 comprises 15 residues. The CDR3 region is CASSHLAGSWNEQFF. DNA of the CDR3: TGTGCCAGCAGCCATCTAGCGGGAAGTTGGAATGAGCAGTTCTTC.

This clonotype was observed a few times. The J gene is TRBJ2-3, the V gene TRBV5-1, with D hard to call. Germline V gene data show CDR1 as SGHRS and CDR2 as YFSETQ. The CDR3 extends over 13 amino acids. V was trimmed by 6 bases and J by 0 bases, leaving 8 bases between them. The CDR3 loop is CASMGWSTDTQYF. CDR3 sequence (DNA): TGCGCCAGCATGGGGTGGAGCACAGATACGCAGTATTTT.